A selection of T cell receptor beta chains follows, all from one sample in a study of blood T cell repertoires in COVID-19. The assay was immunoSEQ multiplex PCR, and TCRdb's table has in-frame clones only and misses some. The data contain around 340,000 clones, 80% to 90% of them singletons. What was sequenced was PBMCs or T cells enriched from blood (not recorded which). The receptors stem from a woman in her forties with acute COVID-19. Both conserved end residues are part of each CDR3. The order of the fields is CDR3 protein, CDR3 DNA, J gene, D gene, CDR3 length, V gene. The D gene is left open where the match is weak.

CDR3: CSASRLAGGGSYEQYF
DNA: TGCAGTGCTAGTCGGCTAGCGGGAGGAGGATCCTACGAGCAGTACTTC
J: TRBJ2-7
D: TRBD2
length: 16
V: TRBV20-1

CDR3: CASTRGTGGNQPQHF
DNA: TGTGCCAGCACCCGCGGGACAGGGGGCAATCAGCCCCAGCATTTT
J: TRBJ1-5
D: TRBD1
length: 15
V: TRBV2

CDR3: CASSQLAGGPGEQFF
DNA: TGTGCCAGCAGCCAATTAGCGGGGGGGCCGGGTGAGCAGTTCTTC
J: TRBJ2-1
D: TRBD2
length: 15
V: TRBV3-1/TRBV3-2

CDR3: CSASRQAGTDTQYF
DNA: TGCAGTGCTAGTCGGCAGGCCGGCACAGATACGCAGTATTTT
J: TRBJ2-3
D: .
length: 14
V: TRBV20-1

CDR3: CGFSGTDTGELFF
DNA: TGCGGCTTTAGCGGGACCGACACCGGGGAGCTGTTTTTT
J: TRBJ2-2
D: TRBD2
length: 13
V: TRBV29-1

CDR3: CASSRSGTSGVYEQYF
DNA: TGTGCCAGCAGCCGTTCCGGGACTAGCGGGGTTTACGAGCAGTACTTC
J: TRBJ2-7
D: TRBD2
length: 16
V: TRBV14

CDR3: CASSIGTDTQYF
DNA: TGTGCCAGCAGCATAGGCACAGATACGCAGTATTTT
J: TRBJ2-3
D: .
length: 12
V: TRBV5-4

CDR3: CASSLVNRGRNSPLHF
DNA: TGCGCCAGCAGCTTGGTAAACAGGGGGCGGAATTCACCCCTCCACTTT
J: TRBJ1-6
D: TRBD1
length: 16
V: TRBV5-1

CDR3: CASSVASSGMVTQYF
DNA: TGTGCCAGCAGCGTAGCGTCTAGCGGGATGGTGACCCAGTACTTC
J: TRBJ2-5
D: TRBD2
length: 15
V: TRBV9

CDR3: CASSPGGSNEKLFF
DNA: TGTGCCAGCAGCCCTGGCGGGTCGAATGAAAAACTGTTTTTT
J: TRBJ1-4
D: .
length: 14
V: TRBV7-2

CDR3: CASSYTGQLSGNTIYF
DNA: TGTGCCAGCAGCTATACGGGACAACTCTCTGGAAACACCATATATTTT
J: TRBJ1-3
D: .
length: 16
V: TRBV7-2